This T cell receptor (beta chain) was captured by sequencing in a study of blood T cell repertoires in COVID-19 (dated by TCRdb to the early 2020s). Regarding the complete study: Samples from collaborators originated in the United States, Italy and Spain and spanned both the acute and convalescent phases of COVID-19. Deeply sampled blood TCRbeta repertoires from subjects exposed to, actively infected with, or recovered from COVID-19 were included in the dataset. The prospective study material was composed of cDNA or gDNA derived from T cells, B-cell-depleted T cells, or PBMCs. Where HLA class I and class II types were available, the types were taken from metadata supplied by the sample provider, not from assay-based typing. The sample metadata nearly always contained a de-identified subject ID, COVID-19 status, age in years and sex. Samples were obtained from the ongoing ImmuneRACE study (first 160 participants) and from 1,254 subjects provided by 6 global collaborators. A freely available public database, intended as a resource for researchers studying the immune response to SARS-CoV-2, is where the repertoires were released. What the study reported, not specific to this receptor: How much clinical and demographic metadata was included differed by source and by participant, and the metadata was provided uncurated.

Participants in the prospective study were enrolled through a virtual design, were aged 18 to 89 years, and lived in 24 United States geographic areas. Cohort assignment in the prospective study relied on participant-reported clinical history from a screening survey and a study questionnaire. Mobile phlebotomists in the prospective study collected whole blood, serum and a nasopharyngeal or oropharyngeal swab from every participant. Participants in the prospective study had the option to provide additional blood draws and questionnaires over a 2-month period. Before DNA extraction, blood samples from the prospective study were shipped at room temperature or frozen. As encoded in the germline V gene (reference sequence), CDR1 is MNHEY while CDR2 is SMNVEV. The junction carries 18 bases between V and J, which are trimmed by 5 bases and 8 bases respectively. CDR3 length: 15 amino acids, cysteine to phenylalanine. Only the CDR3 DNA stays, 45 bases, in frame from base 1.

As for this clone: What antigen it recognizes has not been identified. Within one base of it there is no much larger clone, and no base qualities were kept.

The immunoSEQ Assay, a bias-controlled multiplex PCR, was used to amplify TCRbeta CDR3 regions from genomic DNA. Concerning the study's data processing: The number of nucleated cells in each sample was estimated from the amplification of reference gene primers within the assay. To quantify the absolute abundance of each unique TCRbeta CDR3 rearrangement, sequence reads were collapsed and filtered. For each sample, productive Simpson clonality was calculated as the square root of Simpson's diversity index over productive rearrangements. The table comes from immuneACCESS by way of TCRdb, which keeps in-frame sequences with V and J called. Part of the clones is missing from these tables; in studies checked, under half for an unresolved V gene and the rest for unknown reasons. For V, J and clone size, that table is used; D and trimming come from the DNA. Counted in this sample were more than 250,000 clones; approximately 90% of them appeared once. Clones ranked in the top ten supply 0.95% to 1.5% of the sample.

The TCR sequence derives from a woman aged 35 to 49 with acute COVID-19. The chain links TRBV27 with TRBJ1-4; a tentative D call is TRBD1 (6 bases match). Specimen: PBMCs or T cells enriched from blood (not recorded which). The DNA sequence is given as TGTGCCAGCAGTGAACGACAGGCCCTTGGGGAAAAACTGTTTTTT. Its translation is CASSERQALGEKLFF.